A selection of T cell receptor beta chains follows, all from one sample in a study of blood T cell repertoires in COVID-19. Sequencing was performed with immunoSEQ multiplex PCR; in TCRdb, only in-frame clones are kept and a portion is missing. The sample records about 46,000 clones, about 89% being singletons. What was sequenced was peripheral blood. The receptors here all came from a human donor in a cohort sampled during active COVID-19. Each CDR3 is given with its conserved first and last residue. Each record gives: D gene, clone size, V gene, J gene, CDR3 DNA, CDR3 protein. D genes are given only for firm matches. Expanded clones are given a class, and other clones once, few, many or no size at all.

d_gene: -
abundance: -
v_gene: TRBV5-6
j_gene: TRBJ2-7
CDR3nt: TGTGCCAGCAGCGGAGAAACCGGGCAGGGATTTAACTACGAGCAGTACTTC
CDR3aa: CASSGETGQGFNYEQYF

d_gene: TRBD1
abundance: -
v_gene: TRBV27
j_gene: TRBJ1-2
CDR3nt: TGTGCCAGCAGTTTCACGGGACAGGGCATAAACTATGGCTACACCTTC
CDR3aa: CASSFTGQGINYGYTF

d_gene: -
abundance: -
v_gene: TRBV6-5
j_gene: TRBJ1-2
CDR3nt: TGTGCCAGCAGCCTCCAGGCCACAAACTATGGCTACACCTTC
CDR3aa: CASSLQATNYGYTF

d_gene: -
abundance: medium-sized
v_gene: TRBV27
j_gene: TRBJ1-2
CDR3nt: TGTGCCAGCAGTTTATCCCCAGGGACTAACTATGGCTACACCTTC
CDR3aa: CASSLSPGTNYGYTF

d_gene: TRBD1
abundance: -
v_gene: TRBV7-9
j_gene: TRBJ2-7
CDR3nt: TGTGCCAGCAGCTCAGCGGACAGGAGCCAAGCCGAGCAGTACTTC
CDR3aa: CASSSADRSQAEQYF

d_gene: TRBD2
abundance: -
v_gene: TRBV7-9
j_gene: TRBJ2-7
CDR3nt: TGTGCCAGCAGCTTAGCGGGCAGCGGGAGCGAGCAGTACTTC
CDR3aa: CASSLAGSGSEQYF

d_gene: -
abundance: -
v_gene: TRBV12-3/TRBV12-4
j_gene: TRBJ1-2
CDR3nt: TGTGCCAGCAGTTCCTCAGGGTACGAGTACACCTTC
CDR3aa: CASSSSGYEYTF

d_gene: -
abundance: few
v_gene: TRBV30
j_gene: TRBJ1-2
CDR3nt: TGTGCCTGGGGTCCAGGGGATGGCTACACCTTC
CDR3aa: CAWGPGDGYTF

d_gene: -
abundance: -
v_gene: TRBV2
j_gene: TRBJ1-2
CDR3nt: TGTGCCAGCAGCGAACGGGGTTATGGCTACACCTTC
CDR3aa: CASSERGYGYTF

d_gene: -
abundance: -
v_gene: TRBV20-1
j_gene: TRBJ2-7
CDR3nt: TGCAGTGCTAGTTCCCCGACAGGCCTGAGCTCCTACGAGCAGTACTTC
CDR3aa: CSASSPTGLSSYEQYF

d_gene: TRBD1
abundance: -
v_gene: TRBV2
j_gene: TRBJ2-7
CDR3nt: TGTGCCAGCAGTGAAGTCTGGGGACAGGGCTACGAGCAGTACTTC
CDR3aa: CASSEVWGQGYEQYF

d_gene: -
abundance: medium-sized
v_gene: TRBV5-5
j_gene: TRBJ1-5
CDR3nt: TGTGCCAGCAGCCCGGCCCAGGGAGGCGGGCAGCCCCAGCATTTT
CDR3aa: CASSPAQGGGQPQHF

d_gene: -
abundance: -
v_gene: TRBV4-2
j_gene: TRBJ2-7
CDR3nt: TGTGCCAGCAGCCAAGAGGTCCAGGCCGCGCAGTACTTC
CDR3aa: CASSQEVQAAQYF

d_gene: -
abundance: -
v_gene: TRBV5-1
j_gene: TRBJ2-7
CDR3nt: TGCGCCAGCAGCCTGAAGGGGTCCTACGAGCAGTACTTC
CDR3aa: CASSLKGSYEQYF

d_gene: -
abundance: -
v_gene: TRBV3-1/TRBV3-2
j_gene: TRBJ2-3
CDR3nt: TGTGCCAGCAGCCTCCAAGGGGCCAATACGCAGTATTTT
CDR3aa: CASSLQGANTQYF

d_gene: -
abundance: once
v_gene: TRBV7-8
j_gene: TRBJ1-1
CDR3nt: TGTGCCAGCAGCGGCACAGCTTTATCGGCTGAAGCTTTCTTT
CDR3aa: CASSGTALSAEAFF

d_gene: -
abundance: -
v_gene: TRBV9
j_gene: TRBJ1-4
CDR3nt: TGTGCCAGCAGCGTATCTGGAGGAAACAATGAAAAACTGTTTTTT
CDR3aa: CASSVSGGNNEKLFF

d_gene: TRBD1
abundance: -
v_gene: TRBV30
j_gene: TRBJ2-7
CDR3nt: TGTGCCTGGAGTGGGGGGACAGTTTACGAGCAGTACTTC
CDR3aa: CAWSGGTVYEQYF

d_gene: TRBD1
abundance: -
v_gene: TRBV11-2
j_gene: TRBJ2-1
CDR3nt: TGTGCCAGCAGCGACAGGGGGCATCACAATGAGCAGTTCTTC
CDR3aa: CASSDRGHHNEQFF

d_gene: -
abundance: -
v_gene: TRBV5-1
j_gene: TRBJ1-1
CDR3nt: TGCGCCAGCAGCTTGGCAGGGGCGTTCGCTGAAGCTTTCTTT
CDR3aa: CASSLAGAFAEAFF

d_gene: -
abundance: -
v_gene: TRBV4-1
j_gene: TRBJ1-6
CDR3nt: TGCGCCAGCAGCCATCGGACAACCGGGTCACCCCTCCACTTT
CDR3aa: CASSHRTTGSPLHF

d_gene: TRBD2
abundance: few
v_gene: TRBV27
j_gene: TRBJ2-7
CDR3nt: TGTGCCAGCAGCCTTCTAGCGGGAGGACTCCTCGAGCAGTACTTC
CDR3aa: CASSLLAGGLLEQYF

d_gene: -
abundance: -
v_gene: TRBV9
j_gene: TRBJ2-7
CDR3nt: TGTGCCAGCAGCCGAGGAAACTACGAGCAGTACTTC
CDR3aa: CASSRGNYEQYF

d_gene: -
abundance: -
v_gene: TRBV30
j_gene: TRBJ1-1
CDR3nt: TGTGCCTGGAGTGGCCTCGGTCAGGGGATCGCGGCTGAAGCTTTCTTT
CDR3aa: CAWSGLGQGIAAEAFF

d_gene: TRBD1
abundance: -
v_gene: TRBV12-3/TRBV12-4
j_gene: TRBJ2-7
CDR3nt: TGTGCCAGCAGTATGGGACAGGCCTACGAGCAGTACTTC
CDR3aa: CASSMGQAYEQYF

d_gene: TRBD1
abundance: -
v_gene: TRBV6-5
j_gene: TRBJ1-1
CDR3nt: TGTGCCAGCACCCCCCCAGGGGGCTGGAACACTGAAGCTTTCTTT
CDR3aa: CASTPPGGWNTEAFF

d_gene: -
abundance: -
v_gene: TRBV6-4
j_gene: TRBJ2-1
CDR3nt: TGTGCCAGCAGTGACAACGGGGGCTCCTACAATGAGCAGTTCTTC
CDR3aa: CASSDNGGSYNEQFF

d_gene: TRBD1
abundance: -
v_gene: TRBV7-2
j_gene: TRBJ2-2
CDR3nt: TGTGCCAGCAGCTTGCAGACAGGGTGGGCCGGGGAGCTGTTTTTT
CDR3aa: CASSLQTGWAGELFF

d_gene: -
abundance: -
v_gene: TRBV7-6
j_gene: TRBJ2-7
CDR3nt: TGTGCCAGCAGCTTAAGTCAGCAAGAGGGCTACGAGCAGTACTTC
CDR3aa: CASSLSQQEGYEQYF

d_gene: -
abundance: -
v_gene: TRBV27
j_gene: TRBJ2-7
CDR3nt: TGTGCCAGCAGCTCGGGACTCTCCTACGAGCAGTACTTC
CDR3aa: CASSSGLSYEQYF

d_gene: -
abundance: -
v_gene: TRBV5-1
j_gene: TRBJ1-1
CDR3nt: TGCGCCAGCAGCTTGGGCAACGGGGACACTGAAGCTTTCTTT
CDR3aa: CASSLGNGDTEAFF

d_gene: -
abundance: -
v_gene: TRBV20-1
j_gene: TRBJ2-1
CDR3nt: TGCAGTGCTAGATCGGGTAATGAGCAGTTCTTC
CDR3aa: CSARSGNEQFF

d_gene: TRBD1
abundance: -
v_gene: TRBV7-3
j_gene: TRBJ1-6
CDR3nt: TGTGCCAGCAGCATCGGGACAGAGAATTCACCCCTCCACTTT
CDR3aa: CASSIGTENSPLHF

d_gene: -
abundance: once
v_gene: TRBV7-2
j_gene: TRBJ2-7
CDR3nt: TGTGCCAGCAGCTTGACTCATTCCTACGAGCAGTACTTC
CDR3aa: CASSLTHSYEQYF

d_gene: TRBD1
abundance: -
v_gene: TRBV28
j_gene: TRBJ1-2
CDR3nt: TGTGCCAGCAGCTCGACAGGGGCGGTATCCGATGGCTACACCTTC
CDR3aa: CASSSTGAVSDGYTF

d_gene: -
abundance: -
v_gene: TRBV30
j_gene: TRBJ1-5
CDR3nt: TGTGCCTGGAGTGGCAGGGGCCCGGGCCAGCCCCAGCATTTT
CDR3aa: CAWSGRGPGQPQHF

d_gene: -
abundance: -
v_gene: TRBV7-9
j_gene: TRBJ2-2
CDR3nt: TGTGCCAGCAGCTGGGAGGGGGGAACCACCGGGGAGCTGTTTTTT
CDR3aa: CASSWEGGTTGELFF

d_gene: -
abundance: -
v_gene: TRBV2
j_gene: TRBJ1-3
CDR3nt: TGTGCCAGCAGTCCCTTAATTGGAAACACCATATATTTT
CDR3aa: CASSPLIGNTIYF

d_gene: TRBD1
abundance: -
v_gene: TRBV28
j_gene: TRBJ1-2
CDR3nt: TGTGCCAGCAGTTCCCCGGGACAGAGCTATGGCTACACCTTC
CDR3aa: CASSSPGQSYGYTF

d_gene: TRBD2
abundance: -
v_gene: TRBV5-4
j_gene: TRBJ2-5
CDR3nt: TGTGCCAGCAGCAAGGGTCGGACTAGCGGGGGGGCAGAGACCCAGTACTTC
CDR3aa: CASSKGRTSGGAETQYF

d_gene: -
abundance: -
v_gene: TRBV18
j_gene: TRBJ1-1
CDR3nt: TGTGCCAGCTCACCAAGACCCCTGGCGGGTATCATGAACACTGAAGCTTTCTTT
CDR3aa: CASSPRPLAGIMNTEAFF

d_gene: -
abundance: -
v_gene: TRBV21-1
j_gene: TRBJ1-3
CDR3nt: TGTGCCAGCAGCCCTGAGGAGGTGCCAGCCGGAAACACCATATATTTT
CDR3aa: CASSPEEVPAGNTIYF

d_gene: -
abundance: few
v_gene: TRBV5-4
j_gene: TRBJ1-2
CDR3nt: TGTGCCAGCAGCTTGGGAGCGGAAATCTACTATGGCTACACCTTC
CDR3aa: CASSLGAEIYYGYTF

d_gene: -
abundance: -
v_gene: TRBV27
j_gene: TRBJ1-5
CDR3nt: TGTGCCAGCAGTTTGTCGGGTTCCCAACAGCCCCAGCATTTT
CDR3aa: CASSLSGSQQPQHF

d_gene: TRBD2
abundance: -
v_gene: TRBV4-2
j_gene: TRBJ2-1
CDR3nt: TGTGCCAGCAGCCAAGCGTTGGGTAGCGGGGGGGCCCGAAGCTCCTACAATGAGCAGTTCTTC
CDR3aa: CASSQALGSGGARSSYNEQFF

d_gene: TRBD2
abundance: -
v_gene: TRBV4-2
j_gene: TRBJ2-1
CDR3nt: TGTGCCAGCAGCCAAGAAGGCGGGAGGAACAATGAGCAGTTCTTC
CDR3aa: CASSQEGGRNNEQFF

d_gene: TRBD1
abundance: -
v_gene: TRBV3-1/TRBV3-2
j_gene: TRBJ1-2
CDR3nt: TGTGCCAGCAGCCAACGGACAGGGGTCAACTATGGCTACACCTTC
CDR3aa: CASSQRTGVNYGYTF

d_gene: TRBD1
abundance: -
v_gene: TRBV27
j_gene: TRBJ2-7
CDR3nt: TGTGCCAGCAGTTTAGGGACAGGTTCCTACGAGCAGTACTTC
CDR3aa: CASSLGTGSYEQYF

d_gene: TRBD2
abundance: -
v_gene: TRBV27
j_gene: TRBJ2-5
CDR3nt: TGTGCCAGCAGTTTTTATCGCGGGAGCTGGGAGACCCAGTACTTC
CDR3aa: CASSFYRGSWETQYF

d_gene: TRBD2
abundance: -
v_gene: TRBV7-9
j_gene: TRBJ2-7
CDR3nt: TGTGCCAGCAGCCCACCCGGGACTAGGAACGAGCAGTACTTC
CDR3aa: CASSPPGTRNEQYF

d_gene: -
abundance: -
v_gene: TRBV19
j_gene: TRBJ1-5
CDR3nt: TGTGCCAGTAGTCCGACTCACAATCAGCCCCAGCATTTT
CDR3aa: CASSPTHNQPQHF

d_gene: -
abundance: -
v_gene: TRBV3-1/TRBV3-2
j_gene: TRBJ2-7
CDR3nt: TGTGCCAGCAGCCATTCAGACTACGAGCAGTACTTC
CDR3aa: CASSHSDYEQYF

d_gene: TRBD1
abundance: -
v_gene: TRBV5-1
j_gene: TRBJ2-6
CDR3nt: TGCGCCAGCGGCCCGATCCGGGACAGGGGGTCTGGGGCCAACGTCCTGACTTTC
CDR3aa: CASGPIRDRGSGANVLTF

d_gene: -
abundance: -
v_gene: TRBV21-1
j_gene: TRBJ1-1
CDR3nt: TGTGCCAGCAGCAAAGTAGGTGGGGCCGATCGGCCTGGCACTGAAGCTTTCTTT
CDR3aa: CASSKVGGADRPGTEAFF

d_gene: TRBD1
abundance: -
v_gene: TRBV18
j_gene: TRBJ1-3
CDR3nt: TGTGCCAGCTCCCGTGGGCCGACAGGGAACTCTGGAAACACCATATATTTT
CDR3aa: CASSRGPTGNSGNTIYF